Shown below are 7 T cell receptor beta chains from a single sample sequenced in a study of read filtering for tumor transcriptome and immune sequencing. This library used approximately 370 ng RNA and molecular barcoded adaptors spanning alpha/delta and beta/gamma chains. TCRdb reprocessed the reads via MiXCR and lists one record per CDR3 protein. The sample yields tens of thousands of distinct CDR3 sequences, 15% to 20% seen once. The sample consisted of a population of CD138-negative cells sorted from bone marrow. Receptors were obtained from a donor aged 40 or over with multiple myeloma.

In its sample, this clonotype was seen many times. The chain employs TRBV18 and TRBJ2-3; TRBD1 matches 10 bases. The CDR3 consists of 16 residues. V was pared by 2 bases and J by 1 base, with 3 bases of the junction left unmatched. Germline assignment: CDR1 KGHSH and CDR2 LQKENI. The CDR3 DNA is TGTGCCAGCTCACCAGACGGGACAGGGGGCACAGATACGCAGTATTTT. It is translated as CASSPDGTGGTDTQYF.

This clonotype occurred many times. A read error may account for a junction end that differs from germline. The CDR3 loop is CASSLLPGLAGVVEQFF. CDR3 bases: TGTGCTAGCAGCCTGCTACCGGGACTAGCGGGAGTTGTTGAGCAGTTCTTC. This rearrangement joins TRBV7-7 to TRBJ2-1; 14 bases map to TRBD2. Germline CDR1 and CDR2: SSHAT and FNYEAQ (reference sequence). This CDR3 has 17 amino acids.

Many counts were recorded for this clonotype. The chain joins TRBV30 to TRBJ2-1; 8 bases are shared with TRBD2. V lost 0 bases, J lost 5 bases, and 6 bases stayed unmatched. The CDR3 runs to 15 residues. In germline, CDR1 is GTSNPN, CDR2 SVGIG (reference sequence). CDR3 DNA sequence: TGTGCCTGGAGTGTACTGACTAGCGTTAACAATGAGCAGTTCTTC. This codes for CAWSVLTSVNNEQFF.

This clonotype was seen ten or more times. This chain joins TRBV11-1 and TRBJ2-5, with D perhaps TRBD1 (6 bases). The V end was cut by 6 bases, the J end by 1 base, with 15 bases between. Per the germline V gene, CDR1 is SGHAT and CDR2 is FQDESV (reference sequence). The CDR3 has 15 residues. CDR3 nucleotides: TGTGCCAGCAGGAAGATGACAGGACCCCAAGAGACCCAGTACTTC. Its translation: CASRKMTGPQETQYF.

The chain employs TRBV30 and TRBJ2-7, with D unresolved. V lost 3 bases, J lost 2 bases, and 11 bases lay in between. The CDR3 runs to 13 residues. CDR1 GTSNPN and CDR2 SVGIG come from the germline V gene (reference sequence). The CDR3 sequence is CAWSVDGPYEQYF. CDR3 DNA: TGTGCCTGGAGCGTTGACGGCCCCTACGAGCAGTACTTC.

At least ten counts were recorded for this clonotype. The V gene is TRBV20-1, the J gene TRBJ2-7; a weak D match, TRBD2 (6 bases). This CDR3 region has 14 residues. The V gene lost 6 bases and the J gene lost 1 base, with 16 bases spanning the gap. Per the germline V gene, CDR1 is DFQATT and CDR2 is SNEGSKA (reference sequence). CDR3 region: CSAISGGWSYEQYF. The CDR3 coding sequence is TGCAGTGCAATTAGCGGAGGATGGTCCTACGAGCAGTACTTC.

This clonotype was picked up many times. J is TRBJ2-3 and V is TRBV7-2, with D perhaps TRBD1 or TRBD2 (6 bases each). This CDR3 region has 15 residues. Per the germline V gene, CDR1 is SGHTA and CDR2 is FQGNSA. Trimming removed 6 bases at V and 2 bases at J, with 15 bases between. CDR3 in DNA: TGTGCCAGCAGTCCCCCGGAGGGGGACACAGATACGCAGTATTTT. Protein: CASSPPEGDTDTQYF.